The sequence of this T cell receptor (beta chain) was determined in a study of blood T cell repertoires in COVID-19. Study-level information: The United States, Italy and Spain provided the acute and convalescent COVID-19 samples. The analysed material was cDNA or gDNA that came from T cells, B-cell-depleted T cells, or PBMCs.

This clone was picked up one time. In the source study's methods: Reference gene primer amplification gave estimated nucleated cell counts. Produced via immunoSEQ multiplex PCR; TCRdb's table is partial and in-frame only. V and J calls plus clone size are reproduced from that table; the DNA served to infer D and trimming. Of some 220,000 clones in the sample, 75% to 85% are singletons; the top ten hold 9.7%. CDR3 length equals 13 residues. Germline CDR1 is LNHDA and CDR2 is SQIVND (reference sequence). The V gene lost 7 bases and the J gene lost 7 bases, with 14 bases spanning the gap. The TCR originated in a man aged 45-60 years with active or convalescent COVID-19. Specimen: peripheral blood. The V gene is TRBV19, the J gene TRBJ1-5; possible D gene TRBD1, 6 bases. The chain's CDR3 is CASTIQGRQPQHF. DNA for the CDR3: TGTGCCAGTACAATACAGGGAAGACAGCCCCAGCATTTT.